A single sample gave rise to the 18 T cell receptor beta chains below, sequenced in a study of STAT5B mutations in CD4+ large granular lymphocyte leukemia (dated by TCRdb to the early 2020s). The receptor library was made with the immunoSEQ multiplex PCR assay. Drawn from immuneACCESS, this table holds only the in-frame rearrangements with V and J called that TCRdb kept. Clones are partly lost; checked studies trace under half to an unresolved V gene and leave the rest unexplained. Present in this sample are around 27,000 clones, 65% to 80% of which were seen just once. The ten largest clonotypes hold over 3% of the sample. The sequenced material came from CD4+ T cells from blood buffy coats. These receptors came from a human donor in good health.

The chain joins TRBV4-3 to TRBJ1-3, with 8 bases aligning to TRBD1. Germline lookup yields CDR1 LGHNA and CDR2 YSLEER. V gave up 0 bases and J gave up 0 bases; unmatched junction bases: 13. The CDR3 totals 20 residues. The CDR3 here is CASSQDLTTRGPNSGNTIYF. For the CDR3, the DNA is TGCGCCAGCAGCCAAGATCTCACAACCAGGGGGCCGAACTCTGGAAACACCATATATTTT.

The gene calls are TRBV7-2 and TRBJ1-2; TRBD1 might be the D (5 bases). The ends were cut back, 4 bases at V and 8 bases at J, with 14 bases in the middle. CDR1 is SGHTA and CDR2 is FQGNSA in the germline V gene. CDR3 length: 13 residues. CDR3 sequence: CASSSQQGEGYTF. In DNA form, the CDR3 reads TGTGCCAGCAGCTCACAGCAGGGTGAGGGCTACACCTTC. The full variable domain, in which reference TRBV7-2 and TRBJ1-2 provide the parts outside the CDR3, is GAGVSQSPSNKVTEKGKDVELRCDPISGHTALYWYRQSLGQGLEFLIYFQGNSAPDKSGLPSDRFSAERTGGSVSTLTIQRTQQEDSAVYLCASSSQQGEGYTFGSGTRLTVV.

This clone has only one observation. The chain carries TRBV15 and TRBJ1-1; D unclear. Per the germline V gene, CDR1 is LNHNV and CDR2 is YYDKDF (reference sequence). The CDR3 length is 16 residues. Deletions cut 3 bases from V and 11 bases from J, with 25 bases between. CDR3 in amino acids: CATSRGRASTANRAFF. The CDR3 nucleotides are TGTGCCACCAGCAGGGGTCGTGCCTCAACGGCTAATCGGGCTTTCTTT.

The chain employs TRBV18 and TRBJ1-2; D remains ambiguous. The CDR3 is 14 residues long. Deletions cut 6 bases from V and 4 bases from J, with 15 bases between. Germline V gene lookup returns CDR1 KGHSH and CDR2 LQKENI. The CDR3 nucleotides are TGTGCCAGCTCCCCAGGCGGGATTGCCTATGGCTACACCTTC. The encoded protein is CASSPGGIAYGYTF.

This chain joins TRBV28 and TRBJ1-2; weak D call: TRBD1 (6 bases). The V gene's germline CDR1 is MDHEN and CDR2 SYDVKM. V was pared by 3 bases and J by 0 bases, with 17 bases between. This CDR3 comprises 17 residues. The CDR3 protein is CASSFNSGGLTNYGYTF. Written as DNA, the CDR3 is TGTGCCAGCAGTTTTAATTCGGGGGGCCTTACTAACTATGGCTACACCTTC.

The genes are TRBV7-2 and TRBJ1-6, with a weak D call TRBD1 (5 bases). The CDR3 runs 14 residues. The V and J ends lost 4 bases and 9 bases respectively, with 13 bases between them. Germline-derived CDR1 and CDR2 are SGHTA and FQGNSA. The CDR3 here is CASSYHRQSSPLHF. CDR3 DNA sequence: TGTGCCAGCAGCTATCATCGACAGAGTTCACCCCTCCACTTT.

The J gene is TRBJ2-5, the V gene TRBV29-1, with 7 bases that match TRBD1. The J call may be wrong; the DNA end is better matched by TRBJ2-7. Germline CDR1 is SQVTM and CDR2 is ANQGSEA. The CDR3 covers 14 residues. CDR3 in amino acids: CSALTTGSSYEQYF. CDR3 bases: TGCAGCGCCCTGACGACAGGGAGCTCCTACGAGCAGTACTTC.

This sequence joins TRBV6-7 and TRBJ1-5, with D unresolved. TRBV6-7 is noted as an ORF with a role that remains uncertain. The CDR3 has 19 residues. The ends were cut back, 0 bases at V and 0 bases at J, with 18 bases in the middle. DNA of the CDR3: TGTGCCAGCAGTTACTCCTTCCGCGGGAGGGAAAATAGCAATCAGCCCCAGCATTTT. Residues: CASSYSFRGRENSNQPQHF.

This clone was found a few times. The chain links TRBV15 to TRBJ1-2; tentative D call: TRBD1 (5 bases). V was clipped by 5 bases and J by 4 bases, with 11 bases between them. CDR1 and CDR2 from the germline V gene are LNHNV and YYDKDF (reference sequence). The CDR3 has 13 amino acids. This chain's CDR3 is CATSVGRGYGYTF. CDR3 nucleotide sequence: TGTGCCACCAGCGTGGGGCGCGGCTATGGCTACACCTTC. The entire variable domain, with the rest obtained from reference TRBV15 and TRBJ1-2, is as follows: DAMVIQNPRYQVTQFGKPVTLSCSQTLNHNVMYWYQQKSSQAPKLLFHYYDKDFNNEADTPDNFQSRRPNTSFCFLDIRSPGLGDTAMYLCATSVGRGYGYTFGSGTRLTVV.

The chain is built from TRBV28 and TRBJ2-5, with unresolved D. Germline CDR1 MDHEN, CDR2 SYDVKM. Trimming cost V 5 bases and J 5 bases, with 6 bases left between them. The CDR3 totals 11 residues. DNA of the CDR3: TGTGCCAGCAGTAGCTATGAGACCCAGTACTTC. Amino acids: CASSSYETQYF.

Only one count was recorded for this clone. J is TRBJ2-4 and V is TRBV5-8, with 9 nucleotides matching TRBD1. The V gene's germline CDR1 is SGHTS and CDR2 YDEGEE. This CDR3 has 14 amino acids. J gave up 7 bases and V 3 bases, and 5 bases lay outside the gene matches. As DNA, the CDR3 is TGTGCCAGCAGCTCTGGACAGGGGAGGAACATTCAGTACTTC. It yields the protein CASSSGQGRNIQYF. Supplemented by reference TRBV5-8 and TRBJ2-4, the full variable domain reads EAGVTQSPTHLIKTRGQQATLRCSPISGHTSVYWYQQALGLGLQFLLWYDEGEERNRGNFPPRFSGRQFPNYSSELNVNALELEDSALYLCASSSGQGRNIQYFGAGTRLSVL.

The chain uses TRBV10-3 and TRBJ2-1; 12 bases match TRBD2. Germline V gene sequence: CDR1 ENHRY, CDR2 SYGVKD. J lost 6 bases, V lost 3 bases, and 3 bases had no gene match. The CDR3 is made up of 15 amino acids. In DNA, the CDR3 is TGTGCCATCAGTGAAACTAGCGGGAGGCGCAATGAGCAGTTCTTC. Its protein product is CAISETSGRRNEQFF.

V and J are TRBV10-1 and TRBJ2-3, with TRBD2 matching over 10 bases. This CDR3 is 21 amino acids long. The germline gives CDR1 WNHNN, CDR2 SYGVQD (reference sequence). V dropped 2 bases and J dropped 1; count of bases not matched to a gene: 18. CDR3 region: CASSERGSGRASSVGTDTQYF. CDR3 coding DNA: TGCGCCAGCAGTGAGCGGGGCAGCGGGAGGGCCTCATCAGTAGGCACAGATACGCAGTATTTT.

The chain couples TRBV19 to TRBJ2-2, with 11 bases identical to TRBD2. Losses at the gene ends were 3 bases for V and 3 bases for J; bases not matched to a gene: 6. The germline V gene has CDR1 LNHDA and CDR2 SQIVND (reference sequence). The CDR3 sequence is 17 residues long. The CDR3 loop reads CASSIQVAGGYTGELFF. CDR3 nucleotides: TGTGCCAGTAGTATTCAGGTAGCGGGAGGGTACACCGGGGAGCTGTTTTTT.

This rearrangement joins TRBV14 to TRBJ2-3; TRBD1 agrees at 7 bases. The CDR3 consists of 15 residues. V lost 3 bases, J lost 2 bases, and 5 bases stayed unmatched. Germline V lookup: CDR1 SGHDN, CDR2 FVKESK. The CDR3 sequence: CASSQGDRNTDTQYF. CDR3 nucleotide sequence: TGTGCCAGCAGCCAGGGGGACAGAAACACAGATACGCAGTATTTT.

This clone was seen a few times. The chain links TRBV5-1 to TRBJ1-1; 8 nucleotides match TRBD1. Germline-derived CDR1 and CDR2 are SGHRS and YFSETQ. The CDR3 spans 15 residues. V gave up 2 bases and J gave up 6 bases; unmatched junction bases: 9. The CDR3 coding sequence is TGCGCCAGCAGCTTTTCAGGGGGCGAGCTCTCTGAAGCTTTCTTT. Translating gives CASSFSGGELSEAFF.

In its sample, this clone was seen a few times. This chain connects TRBV30 to TRBJ1-5, with no clear D. V shed 3 bases and J shed 0 bases, with 6 bases lying between them. The CDR3 runs 13 residues. CDR1 is GTSNPN, CDR2 SVGIG, per germline (reference sequence). CDR3 DNA: TGTGCCTGGAGCCCCCATAGCAATCAGCCCCAGCATTTT. Its protein product is CAWSPHSNQPQHF.

This clone has just a few counts. This chain uses TRBV6-1 with TRBJ2-2, with 8 bases fitting TRBD2. The germline gives CDR1 MNHNS, CDR2 SASEGT. V dropped 7 bases and J dropped 1; count of bases not matched to a gene: 5. The CDR3 has 15 amino acids. DNA for the CDR3: TGTGCCAGCACTCGGGGGGGAAAGAACACCGGGGAGCTGTTTTTT. As protein: CASTRGGKNTGELFF.